This is a list of T cell receptor beta chains from one sample in a study of blood T cell repertoires in COVID-19. This table comes from immunoSEQ multiplex PCR, and its TCRdb copy is limited to in-frame clones, with some not included. Found here are about 60,000 clones, roughly 85% of them singletons; the top ten hold about 38%. Sequencing used peripheral blood. The receptor source for this set is a human donor in a cohort sampled during active COVID-19. Each CDR3 is given with its conserved first and last residue. Each record gives: J gene, D gene, V gene, clone size, CDR3 protein, CDR3 DNA. The D gene is left open where the match is weak. The listing skips clone size in some rows; elsewhere it reads once, few, many or a size class.

J gene: TRBJ1-2; D gene: NA; V gene: TRBV6-5; clone size: NA; CDR3 protein: CASRQRREANYGYTF; CDR3 DNA: TGTGCCAGCAGGCAGCGTCGGGAAGCTAACTATGGCTACACCTTC
J gene: TRBJ2-5; D gene: NA; V gene: TRBV20-1; clone size: NA; CDR3 protein: CSAHKETQYF; CDR3 DNA: TGCAGTGCCCACAAAGAGACCCAGTACTTC
J gene: TRBJ2-1; D gene: TRBD2; V gene: TRBV7-3; clone size: NA; CDR3 protein: CASSWTSGVTYNEQFF; CDR3 DNA: TGTGCCAGCAGCTGGACTAGCGGGGTAACCTACAATGAGCAGTTCTTC
J gene: TRBJ1-1; D gene: NA; V gene: TRBV11-2; clone size: NA; CDR3 protein: CASSLGGLGTEAFF; CDR3 DNA: TGTGCCAGCAGCTTAGGGGGGCTTGGCACTGAAGCTTTCTTT
J gene: TRBJ2-7; D gene: TRBD2; V gene: TRBV6-2/TRBV6-3; clone size: few; CDR3 protein: CASSYSRQRGGIYEQYF; CDR3 DNA: TGTGCCAGCAGTTACTCAAGACAGCGGGGGGGCATCTACGAGCAGTACTTC
J gene: TRBJ2-5; D gene: TRBD2; V gene: TRBV5-1; clone size: NA; CDR3 protein: CASRKGGGGQETQYF; CDR3 DNA: TGCGCCAGCAGGAAGGGCGGGGGGGGCCAAGAGACCCAGTACTTC
J gene: TRBJ2-1; D gene: NA; V gene: TRBV5-6; clone size: few; CDR3 protein: CASAQEEIYNEQFF; CDR3 DNA: TGTGCCAGCGCGCAGGAGGAAATCTACAATGAGCAGTTCTTC
J gene: TRBJ1-5; D gene: NA; V gene: TRBV30; clone size: NA; CDR3 protein: CAWSGQINQPQHF; CDR3 DNA: TGTGCCTGGAGTGGGCAGATCAATCAGCCCCAGCATTTT
J gene: TRBJ1-6; D gene: NA; V gene: TRBV4-1; clone size: NA; CDR3 protein: CASSQDFSRNSPLHF; CDR3 DNA: TGCGCCAGCAGCCAAGATTTTAGTCGTAATTCACCCCTCCACTTT
J gene: TRBJ2-1; D gene: NA; V gene: TRBV3-1/TRBV3-2; clone size: NA; CDR3 protein: CASSGRGAYNEQFF; CDR3 DNA: TGTGCCAGCAGCGGGAGGGGGGCCTACAATGAGCAGTTCTTC
J gene: TRBJ2-5; D gene: TRBD2; V gene: TRBV2; clone size: NA; CDR3 protein: CASSGTSGYQETQYF; CDR3 DNA: TGTGCCAGCAGCGGGACTAGCGGGTACCAAGAGACCCAGTACTTC
J gene: TRBJ1-5; D gene: NA; V gene: TRBV6-5; clone size: NA; CDR3 protein: CASSYNGDRNQPQHF; CDR3 DNA: TGTGCCAGCAGTTACAACGGGGATCGCAATCAGCCCCAGCATTTT
J gene: TRBJ2-7; D gene: TRBD1; V gene: TRBV5-1; clone size: NA; CDR3 protein: CASSTGTGDYEQYF; CDR3 DNA: TGCGCCAGCAGTACCGGGACAGGGGACTACGAGCAGTACTTC
J gene: TRBJ1-4; D gene: TRBD1; V gene: TRBV18; clone size: NA; CDR3 protein: CASSTDRELREKLFF; CDR3 DNA: TGTGCCAGCTCGACTGACAGGGAACTAAGGGAAAAACTGTTTTTT
J gene: TRBJ1-6; D gene: TRBD1; V gene: TRBV30; clone size: NA; CDR3 protein: CACGDSYNSPLHF; CDR3 DNA: TGTGCCTGCGGGGACAGCTATAATTCACCCCTCCACTTT
J gene: TRBJ1-4; D gene: NA; V gene: TRBV5-1; clone size: NA; CDR3 protein: CASSLWQGNEKLFF; CDR3 DNA: TGCGCCAGCAGCCTGTGGCAGGGAAATGAAAAACTGTTTTTT
J gene: TRBJ2-6; D gene: NA; V gene: TRBV27; clone size: NA; CDR3 protein: CASSPTRSGANVLTF; CDR3 DNA: TGTGCCAGCAGTCCAACTCGCTCTGGGGCCAACGTCCTGACTTTC
J gene: TRBJ2-1; D gene: NA; V gene: TRBV29-1; clone size: few; CDR3 protein: CSVVGGGAESYNEQFF; CDR3 DNA: TGCAGCGTTGTTGGTGGGGGGGCCGAATCCTACAATGAGCAGTTCTTC
J gene: TRBJ1-6; D gene: TRBD1; V gene: TRBV9; clone size: NA; CDR3 protein: CASSETGGSNSPLHF; CDR3 DNA: TGTGCCAGCAGCGAGACAGGGGGCAGTAATTCACCCCTCCACTTT
J gene: TRBJ1-3; D gene: NA; V gene: TRBV30; clone size: NA; CDR3 protein: CAWSDTRNIRNTIYF; CDR3 DNA: TGTGCCTGGAGTGACACAAGAAACATTAGAAACACCATATATTTT
J gene: TRBJ1-1; D gene: NA; V gene: TRBV25-1; clone size: NA; CDR3 protein: CASSPSPPAEAFF; CDR3 DNA: TGTGCCAGCAGTCCGTCCCCCCCGGCTGAAGCTTTCTTT
J gene: TRBJ1-5; D gene: NA; V gene: TRBV19; clone size: NA; CDR3 protein: CASRGGVSSNQPQHF; CDR3 DNA: TGTGCCAGTAGGGGGGGAGTATCTAGCAATCAGCCCCAGCATTTT